This T cell receptor beta chain was documented in a study of blood T cell repertoires in COVID-19. Study-wide background: From the United States, Italy and Spain came samples of acute and convalescent COVID-19.

The CDR3 is 13 residues long. Trimming pared 3 bases from V and 1 base from J, leaving 4 bases between. The germline V gene encodes CDR1 KGHSH and CDR2 LQKENI. Original data processing: Using reference gene primer amplification, nucleated cell counts were estimated. Sequencing was performed with immunoSEQ multiplex PCR; in TCRdb, only in-frame clones are kept and a portion is missing. V, J and clone size were drawn from that table, and D and trimming were deduced from the DNA. This sample has roughly 230,000 clones, with 90% found just once. Seattle cases were enrolled at active infection and followed longitudinally.

This sequence joins TRBV18 and TRBJ2-1, with D unclear. This sequence was found in an older woman with COVID-19, enrolled during active disease. The sample was peripheral blood. The chain's CDR3 is CASSPLSYNEQFF. The CDR3 coding sequence is TGTGCCAGCTCACCGTTATCCTACAATGAGCAGTTCTTC.